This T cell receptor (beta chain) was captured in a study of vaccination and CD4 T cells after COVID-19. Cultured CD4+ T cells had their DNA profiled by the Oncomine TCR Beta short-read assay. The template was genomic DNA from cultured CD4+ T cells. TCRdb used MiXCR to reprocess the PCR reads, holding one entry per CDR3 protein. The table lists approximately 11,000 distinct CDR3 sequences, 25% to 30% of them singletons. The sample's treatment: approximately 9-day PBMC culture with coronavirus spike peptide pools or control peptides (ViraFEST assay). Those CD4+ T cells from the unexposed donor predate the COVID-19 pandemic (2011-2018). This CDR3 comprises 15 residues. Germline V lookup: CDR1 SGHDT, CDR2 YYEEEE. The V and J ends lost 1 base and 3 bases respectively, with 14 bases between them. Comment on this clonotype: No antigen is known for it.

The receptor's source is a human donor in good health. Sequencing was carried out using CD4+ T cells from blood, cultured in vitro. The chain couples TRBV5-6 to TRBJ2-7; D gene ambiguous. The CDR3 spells CASSLLGLGDYEQYF. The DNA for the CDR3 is TGTGCCAGCAGCTTGTTAGGCCTAGGTGACTACGAGCAGTACTTC.